The sequence of this T cell receptor beta chain was determined in a study of T cells in women clearing cervical HPV infection. Profiled with immunoSEQ multiplex PCR; TCRdb holds only in-frame clones, not every one. This table holds some 50,000 clones. Trimming cost V 6 bases and J 1 base, with 12 bases left between them. This CDR3 has 14 amino acids. Germline V CDR1 and CDR2: MDHEN, SYDVKM. As regards this clone: The sequenced fragment ends 3 residues before the CDR3 boundary, so the rest is inferred from the germline J gene.

The chain joins TRBV28 to TRBJ2-5, with D possibly TRBD2 on 5 matching bases. The clonotype originates from a woman aged 18 to 69 with a cervical HPV16 infection that either progressed to CIN3+ or cleared (not recorded which). Sequencing was done on a sample of blood buffy coat. CDR3 sequence reads: CASRNAGLQETQYF. The DNA read from the CDR3 is TGTGCCAGCAGAAACGCAGGACTCCAAGAGACC. The entire variable domain, with the rest obtained from reference TRBV28 and TRBJ2-5, is as follows: DVKVTQSSRYLVKRTGEKVFLECVQDMDHENMFWYRQDPGLGLRLIYFSYDVKMKEKGDIPEGYSVSREKKERFSLILESASTNQTSMYLCASRNAGLQETQYFGPGTRLLVL.